This T cell receptor beta chain came from a study of neurological immune-mediated disorders. Study results and caveats: Subjects shared no identical expanded-clone CDR3 amino acid sequences, suggesting private TCR-beta repertoires in all groups.

The CDR3 runs 15 residues. J gave up 1 base and V 4 bases, and 3 bases lay outside the gene matches. Germline-derived CDR1 and CDR2 are SGHRS and YFSETQ. Using its own MiXCR run on the 5' RACE reads, TCRdb lists one record per CDR3 protein. The sample shows about 59,000 distinct CDR3 sequences, less than 4% of them seen only once. This clonotype is medium-sized within its sample. The antigen is unknown. The sample comprised PBMCs. The chain is built from TRBV5-1 and TRBJ2-3; the match to TRBD1 covers 10 bases. This TCR derives from a woman aged 45 to 65 with multiple sclerosis. CDR3 DNA sequence: TGCGCCAGCAGCACCGGGACAGGGGGCACAGATACGCAGTATTTT. It translates to CASSTGTGGTDTQYF.